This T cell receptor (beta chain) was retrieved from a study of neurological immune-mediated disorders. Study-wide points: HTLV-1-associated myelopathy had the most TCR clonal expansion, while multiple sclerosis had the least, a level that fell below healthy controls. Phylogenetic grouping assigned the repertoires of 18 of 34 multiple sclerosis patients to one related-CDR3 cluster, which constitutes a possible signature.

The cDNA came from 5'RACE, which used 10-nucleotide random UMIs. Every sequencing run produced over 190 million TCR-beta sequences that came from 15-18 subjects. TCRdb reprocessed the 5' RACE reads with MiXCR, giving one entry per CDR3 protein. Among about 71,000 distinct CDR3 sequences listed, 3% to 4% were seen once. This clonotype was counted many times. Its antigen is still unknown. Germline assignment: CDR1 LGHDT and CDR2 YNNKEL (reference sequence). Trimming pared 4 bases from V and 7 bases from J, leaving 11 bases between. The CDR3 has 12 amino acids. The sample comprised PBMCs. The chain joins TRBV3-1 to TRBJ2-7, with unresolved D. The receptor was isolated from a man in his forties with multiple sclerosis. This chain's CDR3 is CASSLRAGEQYF. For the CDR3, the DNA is TGTGCCAGCAGCCTAAGGGCTGGAGAGCAGTACTTC.